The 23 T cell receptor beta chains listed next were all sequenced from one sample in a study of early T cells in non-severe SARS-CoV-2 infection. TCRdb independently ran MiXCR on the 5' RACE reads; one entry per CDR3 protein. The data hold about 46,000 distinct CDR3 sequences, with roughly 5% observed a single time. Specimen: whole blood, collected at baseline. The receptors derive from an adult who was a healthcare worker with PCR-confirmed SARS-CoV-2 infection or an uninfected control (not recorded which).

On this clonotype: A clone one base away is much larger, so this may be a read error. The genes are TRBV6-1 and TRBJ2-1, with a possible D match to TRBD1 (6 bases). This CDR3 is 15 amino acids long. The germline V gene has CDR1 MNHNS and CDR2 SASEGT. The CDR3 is CASSIRTAAYNELFF. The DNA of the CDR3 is TGTGCCAGCAGTATACGGACAGCGGCCTACAATGAGCTGTTCTTC.

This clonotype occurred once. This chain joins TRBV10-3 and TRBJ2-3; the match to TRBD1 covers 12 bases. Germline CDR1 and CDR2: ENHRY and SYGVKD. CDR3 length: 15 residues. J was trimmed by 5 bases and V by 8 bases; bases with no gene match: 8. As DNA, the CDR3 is TGTGCCATCCGACCGGGACAGGGGGCCGAAGATACGCAGTATTTT. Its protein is CAIRPGQGAEDTQYF.

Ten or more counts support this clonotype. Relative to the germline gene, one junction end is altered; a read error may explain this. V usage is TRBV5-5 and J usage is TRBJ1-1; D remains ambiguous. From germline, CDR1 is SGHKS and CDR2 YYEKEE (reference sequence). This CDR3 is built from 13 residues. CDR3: CASSLDWQEPAFF. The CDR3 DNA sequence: TGTGCCAGCAGCTTGGATTGGCAGGAGCCAGCTTTTTTT. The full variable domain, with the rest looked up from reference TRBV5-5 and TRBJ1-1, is DAGVTQSPTHLIKTRGQQVTLRCSPISGHKSVSWYQQVLGQGPQFIFQYYEKEERGRGNFPDRFSARQFPNYSSELNVNALLLGDSALYLCASSLDWQEPAFFGQGTRLTVV.

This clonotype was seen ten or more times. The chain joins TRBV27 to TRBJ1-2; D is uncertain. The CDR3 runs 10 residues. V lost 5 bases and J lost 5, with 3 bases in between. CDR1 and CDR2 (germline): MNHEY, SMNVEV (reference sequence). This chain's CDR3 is CASSPYGYTF. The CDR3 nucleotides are TGTGCCAGCAGTCCTTATGGCTACACCTTC.

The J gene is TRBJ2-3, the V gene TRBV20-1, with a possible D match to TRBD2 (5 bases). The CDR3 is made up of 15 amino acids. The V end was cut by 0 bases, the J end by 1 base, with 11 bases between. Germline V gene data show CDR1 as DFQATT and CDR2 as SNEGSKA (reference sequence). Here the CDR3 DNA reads TGCAGTGCTAGAGATAAGGGTAGCGGCACAGATACGCAGTATTTT. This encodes CSARDKGSGTDTQYF.

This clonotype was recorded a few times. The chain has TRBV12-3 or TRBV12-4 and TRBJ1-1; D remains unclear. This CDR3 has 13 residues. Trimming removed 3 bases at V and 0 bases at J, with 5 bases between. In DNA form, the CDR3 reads TGTGCCAGCAGTTTTAAGTTGAACACTGAAGCTTTCTTT. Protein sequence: CASSFKLNTEAFF.

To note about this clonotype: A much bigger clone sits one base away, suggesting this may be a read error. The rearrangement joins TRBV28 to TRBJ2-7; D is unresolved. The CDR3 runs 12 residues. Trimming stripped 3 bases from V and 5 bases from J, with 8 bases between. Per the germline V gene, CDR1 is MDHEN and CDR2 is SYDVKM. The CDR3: CASSFNRDEQYF. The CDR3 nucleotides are TGTGCCAGCAGTTTCAACAGAGACGAGCAGTACTTC.

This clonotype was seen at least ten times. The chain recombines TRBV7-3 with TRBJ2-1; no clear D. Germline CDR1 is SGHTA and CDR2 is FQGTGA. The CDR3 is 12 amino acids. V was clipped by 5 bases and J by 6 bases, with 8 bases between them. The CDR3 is CASSLTGNEQFF. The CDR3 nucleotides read TGTGCCAGCAGCCTGACGGGCAATGAGCAGTTCTTC.

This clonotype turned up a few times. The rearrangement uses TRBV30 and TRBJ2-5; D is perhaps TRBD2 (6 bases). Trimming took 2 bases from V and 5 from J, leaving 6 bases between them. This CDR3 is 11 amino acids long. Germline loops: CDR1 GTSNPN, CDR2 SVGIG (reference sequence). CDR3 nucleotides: TGTGCCTGGAGTCGGGGGGAGACCCAGTACTTC. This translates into CAWSRGETQYF.

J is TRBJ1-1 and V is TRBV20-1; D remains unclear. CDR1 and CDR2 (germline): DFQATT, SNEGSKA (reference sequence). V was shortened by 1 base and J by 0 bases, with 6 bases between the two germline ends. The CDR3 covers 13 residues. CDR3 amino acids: CSARVPMNTEAFF. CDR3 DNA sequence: TGCAGTGCTAGAGTCCCGATGAACACTGAAGCTTTCTTT.

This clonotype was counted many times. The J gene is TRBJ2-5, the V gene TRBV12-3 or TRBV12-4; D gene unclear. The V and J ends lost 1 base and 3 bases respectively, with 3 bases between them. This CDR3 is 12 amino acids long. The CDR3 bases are TGTGCCAGCAGTTTAGGGAAAGAGACCCAGTACTTC. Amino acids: CASSLGKETQYF.

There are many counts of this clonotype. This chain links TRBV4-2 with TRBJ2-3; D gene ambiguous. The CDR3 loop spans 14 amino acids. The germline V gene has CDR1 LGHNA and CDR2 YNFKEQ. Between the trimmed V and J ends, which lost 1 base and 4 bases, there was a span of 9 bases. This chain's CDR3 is CASSQVGIPDTQYF. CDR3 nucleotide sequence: TGTGCCAGCAGCCAAGTGGGCATTCCAGATACGCAGTATTTT.

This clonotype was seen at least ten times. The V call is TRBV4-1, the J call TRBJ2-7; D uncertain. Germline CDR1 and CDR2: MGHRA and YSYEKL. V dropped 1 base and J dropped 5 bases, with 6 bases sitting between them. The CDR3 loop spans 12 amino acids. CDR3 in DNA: TGCGCCAGCAGCCAAGCAAGGAACGAGCAGTACTTC. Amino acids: CASSQARNEQYF.

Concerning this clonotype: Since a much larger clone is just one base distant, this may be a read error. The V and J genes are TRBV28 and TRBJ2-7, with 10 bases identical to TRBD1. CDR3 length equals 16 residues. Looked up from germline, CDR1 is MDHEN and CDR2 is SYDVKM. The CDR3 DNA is TGTGCCAGCGGTTTATTTAGAGGGACAGGGGCCTACGAGCAGTACTTC. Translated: CASGLFRGTGAYEQYF.

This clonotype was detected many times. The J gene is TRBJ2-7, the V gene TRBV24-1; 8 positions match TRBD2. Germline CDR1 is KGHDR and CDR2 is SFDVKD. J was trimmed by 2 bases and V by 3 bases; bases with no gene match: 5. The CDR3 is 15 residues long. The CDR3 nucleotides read TGTGCCACCAGTGATACCGGGACTAGGCCCTACGAGCAGTACTTC. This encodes CATSDTGTRPYEQYF.

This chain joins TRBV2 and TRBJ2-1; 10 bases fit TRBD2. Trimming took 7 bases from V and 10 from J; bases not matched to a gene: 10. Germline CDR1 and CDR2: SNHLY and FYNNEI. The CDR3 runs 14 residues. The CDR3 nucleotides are TGTGCCAGCATAGCGGGAGGCCAGACCGGCGAGCAGTTCTTC. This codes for CASIAGGQTGEQFF.

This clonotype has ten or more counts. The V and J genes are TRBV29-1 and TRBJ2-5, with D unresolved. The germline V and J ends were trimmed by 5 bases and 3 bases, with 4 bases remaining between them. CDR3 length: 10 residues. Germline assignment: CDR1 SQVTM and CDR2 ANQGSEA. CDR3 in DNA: TGCAGCGTTACAAAAGAGACCCAGTACTTC. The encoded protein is CSVTKETQYF.

CDR3 in amino acids: CASSLDSQESYGYTF. CDR3 in DNA: TGTGCCAGCAGCTTAGACAGCCAGGAGAGCTATGGCTACACCTTC. The chain joins TRBV7-9 to TRBJ1-2; unclear D gene. Germline values: CDR1 SEHNR, CDR2 FQNEAQ (reference sequence). Trimming stripped 1 base from V and 4 bases from J, with 13 bases between. The CDR3 loop spans 15 amino acids. Full variable domain (remainder filled in from reference TRBV7-9 and TRBJ1-2): DTGVSQNPRHKITKRGQNVTFRCDPISEHNRLYWYRQTLGQGPEFLTYFQNEAQLEKSRLLSDRFSAERPKGSFSTLEIQRTEQGDSAMYLCASSLDSQESYGYTFGSGTRLTVV.

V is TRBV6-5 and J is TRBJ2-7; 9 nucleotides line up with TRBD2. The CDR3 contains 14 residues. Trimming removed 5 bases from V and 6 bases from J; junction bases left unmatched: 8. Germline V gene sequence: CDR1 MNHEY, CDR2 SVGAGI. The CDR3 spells CASSRLAGVLEQYF. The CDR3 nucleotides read TGTGCCAGCAGTCGTTTAGCGGGAGTTCTCGAGCAGTACTTC.

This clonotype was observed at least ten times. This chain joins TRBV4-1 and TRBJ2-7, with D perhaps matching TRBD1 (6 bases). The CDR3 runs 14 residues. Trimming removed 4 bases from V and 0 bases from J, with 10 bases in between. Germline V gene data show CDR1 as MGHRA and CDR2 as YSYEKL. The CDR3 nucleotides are TGCGCCAGCAGCCCGACAGGCAGCTCCTACGAGCAGTACTTC. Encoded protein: CASSPTGSSYEQYF.

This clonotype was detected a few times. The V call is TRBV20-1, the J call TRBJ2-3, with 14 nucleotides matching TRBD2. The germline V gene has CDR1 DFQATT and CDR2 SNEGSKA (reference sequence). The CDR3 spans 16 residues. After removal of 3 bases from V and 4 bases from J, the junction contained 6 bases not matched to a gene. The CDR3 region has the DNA TGCAGTGCTAGCGGACTAGCGGGAGGCCCCGCAGATACGCAGTATTTT. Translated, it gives CSASGLAGGPADTQYF.

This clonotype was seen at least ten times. CDR3 residues: CAWSVTGELFF. CDR3 nucleotides: TGTGCCTGGAGTGTCACCGGGGAGCTGTTTTTT. The rearrangement uses TRBV30 and TRBJ2-2; D is undetermined. Germline CDR1 is GTSNPN and CDR2 is SVGIG (reference sequence). Deletions cut 0 bases from V and 4 bases from J, with 0 bases between. This CDR3 spans 11 amino acids.

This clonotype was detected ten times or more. The CDR3 loop is CASSASGLAGDETQYF. DNA of the CDR3: TGTGCCAGCAGCGCGTCAGGACTAGCGGGAGACGAGACCCAGTACTTC. V gene TRBV11-2 combines with J gene TRBJ2-5; the match to TRBD2 covers 13 bases. From germline, CDR1 is SGHAT and CDR2 FQNNGV. The CDR3 extends over 16 amino acids. V shed 5 bases, J shed 5 bases, and the junction held 8 bases outside the gene matches.